This T cell receptor (beta chain) was sequenced during a study of cytomegalovirus exposure and HLA in healthy donors. Findings and limits, study-wide: The study carried out a later analysis of TCR beta sequences. It associated approximately 17,000 of them with specific HLA alleles at a false discovery rate of 0.05. The majority of CMV-associated TCR beta chains were reported as apparently HLA-restricted in a later analysis. Reported results showed that the classifier diagnosed cytomegalovirus status with high specificity and sensitivity.

Points on this clone: Its antigen is still unknown.

V was cut by 4 bases and J by 3 bases, with 17 bases left in between. Per germline, CDR1 SGHRS and CDR2 YFSETQ. The CDR3 contains 15 residues. 13 Jbeta primers and 60 Vbeta primers were used for the PCR. Libraries were prepared by immunoSEQ multiplex PCR; TCRdb keeps only in-frame clonotypes and omits some of them. Among under 200,000 clones listed, roughly 80% were seen once. The chain joins TRBV5-1 to TRBJ2-7; possible D gene TRBD1, 8 bases. The sample taken for sequencing was PBMCs. The receptor comes from a man aged 50 or older in good health and CMV-seropositive. The CDR3 loop is CASSLGQGGIYEQYF. For the CDR3, the DNA is TGCGCCAGCAGCCTCGGACAGGGAGGGATCTACGAGCAGTACTTC.